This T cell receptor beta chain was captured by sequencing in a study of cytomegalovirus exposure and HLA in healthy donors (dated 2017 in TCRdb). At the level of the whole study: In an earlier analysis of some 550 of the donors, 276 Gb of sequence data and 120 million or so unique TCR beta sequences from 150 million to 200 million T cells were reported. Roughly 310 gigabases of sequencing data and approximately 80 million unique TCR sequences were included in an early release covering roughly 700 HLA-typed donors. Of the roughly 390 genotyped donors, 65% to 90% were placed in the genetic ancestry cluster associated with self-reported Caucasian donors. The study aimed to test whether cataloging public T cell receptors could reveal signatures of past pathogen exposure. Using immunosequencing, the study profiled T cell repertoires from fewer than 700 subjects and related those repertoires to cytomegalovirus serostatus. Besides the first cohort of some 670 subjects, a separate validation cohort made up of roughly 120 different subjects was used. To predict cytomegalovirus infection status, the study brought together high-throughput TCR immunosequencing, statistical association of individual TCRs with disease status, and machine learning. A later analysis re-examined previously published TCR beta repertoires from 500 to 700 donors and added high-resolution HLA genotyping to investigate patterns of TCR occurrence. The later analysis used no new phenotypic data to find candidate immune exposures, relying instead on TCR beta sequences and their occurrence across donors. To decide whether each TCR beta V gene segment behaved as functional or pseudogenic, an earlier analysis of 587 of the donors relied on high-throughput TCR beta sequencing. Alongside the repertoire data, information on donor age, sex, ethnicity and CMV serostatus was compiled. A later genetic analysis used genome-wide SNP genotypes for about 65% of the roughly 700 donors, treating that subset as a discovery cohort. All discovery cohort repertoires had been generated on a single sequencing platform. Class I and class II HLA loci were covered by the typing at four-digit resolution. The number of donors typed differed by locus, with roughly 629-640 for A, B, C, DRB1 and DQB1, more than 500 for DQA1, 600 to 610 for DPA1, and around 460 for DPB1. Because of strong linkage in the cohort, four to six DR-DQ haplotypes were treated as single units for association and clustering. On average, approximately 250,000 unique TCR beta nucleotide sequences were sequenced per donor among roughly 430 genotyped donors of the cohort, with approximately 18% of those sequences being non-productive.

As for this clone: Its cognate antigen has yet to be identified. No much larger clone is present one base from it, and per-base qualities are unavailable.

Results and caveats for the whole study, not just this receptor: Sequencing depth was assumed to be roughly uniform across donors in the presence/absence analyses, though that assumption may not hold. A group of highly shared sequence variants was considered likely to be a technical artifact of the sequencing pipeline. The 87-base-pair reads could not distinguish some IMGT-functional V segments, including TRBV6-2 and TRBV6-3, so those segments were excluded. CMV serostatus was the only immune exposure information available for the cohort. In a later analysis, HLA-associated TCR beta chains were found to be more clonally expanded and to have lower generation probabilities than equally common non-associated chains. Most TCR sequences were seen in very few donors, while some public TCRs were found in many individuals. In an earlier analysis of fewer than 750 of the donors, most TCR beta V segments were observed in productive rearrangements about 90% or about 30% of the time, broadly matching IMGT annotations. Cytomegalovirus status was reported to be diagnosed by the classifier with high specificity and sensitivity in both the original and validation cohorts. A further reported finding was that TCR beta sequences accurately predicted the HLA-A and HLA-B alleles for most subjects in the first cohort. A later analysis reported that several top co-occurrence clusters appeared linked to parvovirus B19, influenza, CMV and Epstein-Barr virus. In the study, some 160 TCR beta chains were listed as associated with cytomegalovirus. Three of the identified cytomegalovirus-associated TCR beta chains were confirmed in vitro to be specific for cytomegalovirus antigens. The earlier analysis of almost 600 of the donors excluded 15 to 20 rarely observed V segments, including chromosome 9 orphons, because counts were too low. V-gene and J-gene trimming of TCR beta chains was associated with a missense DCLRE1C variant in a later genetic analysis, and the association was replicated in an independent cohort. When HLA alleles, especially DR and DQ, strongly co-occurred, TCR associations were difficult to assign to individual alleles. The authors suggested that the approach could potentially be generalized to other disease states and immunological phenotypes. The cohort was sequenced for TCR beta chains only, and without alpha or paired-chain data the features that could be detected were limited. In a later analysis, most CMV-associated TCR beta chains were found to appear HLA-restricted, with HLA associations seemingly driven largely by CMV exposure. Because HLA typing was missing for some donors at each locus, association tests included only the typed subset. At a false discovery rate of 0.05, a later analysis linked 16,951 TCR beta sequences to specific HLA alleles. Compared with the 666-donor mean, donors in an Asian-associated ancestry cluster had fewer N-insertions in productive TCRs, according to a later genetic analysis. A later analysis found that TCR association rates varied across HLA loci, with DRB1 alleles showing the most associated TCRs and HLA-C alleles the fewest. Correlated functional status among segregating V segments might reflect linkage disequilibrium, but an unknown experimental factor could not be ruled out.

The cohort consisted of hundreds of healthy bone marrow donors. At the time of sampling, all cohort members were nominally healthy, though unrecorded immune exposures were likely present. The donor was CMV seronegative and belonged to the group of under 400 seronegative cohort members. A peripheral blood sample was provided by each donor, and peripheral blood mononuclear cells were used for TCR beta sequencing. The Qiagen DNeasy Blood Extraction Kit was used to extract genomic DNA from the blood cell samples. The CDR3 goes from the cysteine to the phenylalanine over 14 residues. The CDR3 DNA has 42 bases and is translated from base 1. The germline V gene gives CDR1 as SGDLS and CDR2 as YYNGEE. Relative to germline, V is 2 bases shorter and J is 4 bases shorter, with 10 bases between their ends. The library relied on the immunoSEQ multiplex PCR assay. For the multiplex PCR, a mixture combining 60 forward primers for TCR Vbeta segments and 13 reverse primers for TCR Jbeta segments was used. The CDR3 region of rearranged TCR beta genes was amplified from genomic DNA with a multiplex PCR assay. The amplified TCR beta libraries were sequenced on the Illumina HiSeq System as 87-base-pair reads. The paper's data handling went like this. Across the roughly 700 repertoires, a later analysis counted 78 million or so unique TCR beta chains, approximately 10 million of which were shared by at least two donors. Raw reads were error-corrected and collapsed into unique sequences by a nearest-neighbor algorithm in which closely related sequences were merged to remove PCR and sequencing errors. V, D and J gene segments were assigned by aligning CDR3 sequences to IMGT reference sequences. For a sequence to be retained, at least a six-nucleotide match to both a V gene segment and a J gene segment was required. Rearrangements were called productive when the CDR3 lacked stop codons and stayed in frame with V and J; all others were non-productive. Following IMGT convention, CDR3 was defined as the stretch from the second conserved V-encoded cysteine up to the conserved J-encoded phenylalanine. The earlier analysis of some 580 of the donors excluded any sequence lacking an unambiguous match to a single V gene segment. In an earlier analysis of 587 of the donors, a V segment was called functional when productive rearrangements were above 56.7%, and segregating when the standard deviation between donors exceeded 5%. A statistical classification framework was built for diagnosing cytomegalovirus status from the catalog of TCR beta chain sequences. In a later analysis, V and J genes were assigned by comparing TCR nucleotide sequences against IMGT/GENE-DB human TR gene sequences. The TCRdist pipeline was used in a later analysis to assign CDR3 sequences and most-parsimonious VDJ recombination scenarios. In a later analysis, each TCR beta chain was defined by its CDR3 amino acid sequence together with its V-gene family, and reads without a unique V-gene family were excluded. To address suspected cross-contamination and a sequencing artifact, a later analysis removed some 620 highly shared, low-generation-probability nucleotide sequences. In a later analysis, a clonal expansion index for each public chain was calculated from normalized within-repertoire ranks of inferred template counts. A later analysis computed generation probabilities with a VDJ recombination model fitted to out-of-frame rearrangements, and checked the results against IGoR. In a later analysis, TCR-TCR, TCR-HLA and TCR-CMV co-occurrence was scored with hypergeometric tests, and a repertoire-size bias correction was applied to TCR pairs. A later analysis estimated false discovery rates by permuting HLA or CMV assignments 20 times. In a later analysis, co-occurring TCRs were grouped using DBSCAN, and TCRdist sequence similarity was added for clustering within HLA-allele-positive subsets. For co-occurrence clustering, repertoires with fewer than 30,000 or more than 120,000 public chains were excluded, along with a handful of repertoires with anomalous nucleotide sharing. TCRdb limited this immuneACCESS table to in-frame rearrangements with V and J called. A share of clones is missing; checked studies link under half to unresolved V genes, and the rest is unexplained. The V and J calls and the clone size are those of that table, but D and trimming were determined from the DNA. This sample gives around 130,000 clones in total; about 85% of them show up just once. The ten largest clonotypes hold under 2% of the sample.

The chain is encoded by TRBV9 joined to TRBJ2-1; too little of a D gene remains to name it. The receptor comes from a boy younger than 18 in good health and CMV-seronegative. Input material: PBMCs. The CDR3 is CASSVEVWYNEQFF. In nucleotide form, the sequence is TGTGCCAGCAGCGTCGAGGTTTGGTACAATGAGCAGTTCTTC.